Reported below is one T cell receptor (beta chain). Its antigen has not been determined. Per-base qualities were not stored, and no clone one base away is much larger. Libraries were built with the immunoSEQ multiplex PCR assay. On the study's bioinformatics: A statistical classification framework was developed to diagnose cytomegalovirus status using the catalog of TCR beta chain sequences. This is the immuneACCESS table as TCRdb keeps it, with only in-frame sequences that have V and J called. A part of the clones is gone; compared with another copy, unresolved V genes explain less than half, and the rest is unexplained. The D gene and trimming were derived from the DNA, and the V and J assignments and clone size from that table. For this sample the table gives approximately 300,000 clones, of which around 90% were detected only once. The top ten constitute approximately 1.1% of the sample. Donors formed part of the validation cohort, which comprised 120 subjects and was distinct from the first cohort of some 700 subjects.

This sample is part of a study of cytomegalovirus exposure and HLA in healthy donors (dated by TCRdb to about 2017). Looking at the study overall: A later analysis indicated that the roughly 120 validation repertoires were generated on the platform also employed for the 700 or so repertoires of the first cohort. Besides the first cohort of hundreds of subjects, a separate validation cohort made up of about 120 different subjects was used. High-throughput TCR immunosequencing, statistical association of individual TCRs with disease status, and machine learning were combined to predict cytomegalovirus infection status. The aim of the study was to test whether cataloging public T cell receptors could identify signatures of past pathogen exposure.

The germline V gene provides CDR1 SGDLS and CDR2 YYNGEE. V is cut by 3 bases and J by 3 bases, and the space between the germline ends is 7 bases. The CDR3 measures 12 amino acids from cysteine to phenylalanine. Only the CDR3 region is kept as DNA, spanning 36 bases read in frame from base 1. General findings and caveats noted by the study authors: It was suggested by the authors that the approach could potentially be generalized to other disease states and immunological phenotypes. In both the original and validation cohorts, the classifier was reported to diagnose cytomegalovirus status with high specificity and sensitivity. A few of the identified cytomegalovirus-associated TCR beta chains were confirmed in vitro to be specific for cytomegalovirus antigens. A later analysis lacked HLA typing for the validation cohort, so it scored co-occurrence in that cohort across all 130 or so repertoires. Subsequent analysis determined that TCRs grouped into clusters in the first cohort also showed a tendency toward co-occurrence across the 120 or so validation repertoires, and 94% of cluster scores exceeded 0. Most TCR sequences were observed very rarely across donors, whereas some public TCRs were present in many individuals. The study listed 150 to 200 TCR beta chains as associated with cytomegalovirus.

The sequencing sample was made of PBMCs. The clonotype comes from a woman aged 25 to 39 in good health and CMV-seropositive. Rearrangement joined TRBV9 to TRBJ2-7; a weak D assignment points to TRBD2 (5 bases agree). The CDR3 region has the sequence CASSGGDYEQYF. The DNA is TGTGCCAGCAGCGGGGGAGACTACGAGCAGTACTTC. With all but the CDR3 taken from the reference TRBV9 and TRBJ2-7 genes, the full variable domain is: DSGVTQTPKHLITATGQRVTLRCSPRSGDLSVYWYQQSLDQGLQFLIQYYNGEERAKGNILERFSAQQFPDLHSELNLSSLELGDSALYFCASSGGDYEQYFGPGTRLTVT.